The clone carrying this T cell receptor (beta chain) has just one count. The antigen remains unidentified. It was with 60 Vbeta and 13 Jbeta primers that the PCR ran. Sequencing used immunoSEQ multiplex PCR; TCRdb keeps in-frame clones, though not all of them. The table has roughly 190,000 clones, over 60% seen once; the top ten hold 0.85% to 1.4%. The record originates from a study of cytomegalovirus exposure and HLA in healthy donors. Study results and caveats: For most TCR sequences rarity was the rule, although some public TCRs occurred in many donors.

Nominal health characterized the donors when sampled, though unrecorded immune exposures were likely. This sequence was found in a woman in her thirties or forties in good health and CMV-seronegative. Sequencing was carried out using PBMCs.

The CDR3 loop reads CASSLGLAGGTEAFF. In DNA, the CDR3 is TGTGCCAGCAGCTTAGGCCTGGCAGGCGGGACTGAAGCTTTCTTT. This chain links TRBV7-2 with TRBJ1-1; D unresolved. With 1 base removed from V and 5 bases from J, the gap between germline ends came to 14 bases. The CDR3 length is 15 residues. Germline lookup yields CDR1 SGHTA and CDR2 FQGNSA.